These T cell receptor beta chains were read from a single sample in a study of OX40 agonist ivuxolimab in advanced cancers. Profiling relied on immunoSEQ multiplex PCR, and the TCRdb table lists in-frame clones only, not all of them. The top ten hold approximately 0.5% of the sample, which has some 74,000 clones, about 85% seen once. The sample was CD4+ or CD8+ T cells sorted from blood, taken in a trial of the OX40 agonist ivuxolimab. These receptors were taken from an adult with an advanced solid tumor such as melanoma, head and neck, liver or kidney cancer. Each CDR3 is given with its conserved first and last residue. D genes are given only for firm matches. Expanded clones are given a class, and other clones once, few, many or no size at all.

NA,TRBJ1-6,TRBV2,NA,TGTGCCAGCAAGGGCGGGGGCTCCTATAATTCACCCCTCCACTTT,CASKGGGSYNSPLHF
once,TRBJ2-7,TRBV6-1,TRBD1,TGTGCCAGCGTTATGGACAGGGTGGGAAACGAGCAGTACTTC,CASVMDRVGNEQYF
few,TRBJ2-3,TRBV28,NA,TGTGCCAGCAGTTCAATATATCCCAGGGGCAGGGGAGAAACAGATACGCAGTATTTT,CASSSIYPRGRGETDTQYF
once,TRBJ2-6,TRBV19,NA,TGTGCCAGCACCGGAGGAAACTCTGGGGCCAACGTCCTGACTTTC,CASTGGNSGANVLTF
NA,TRBJ2-5,TRBV5-1,TRBD1,TGCGCCAGCAGCTTCACCGGGACAGGGGGAGAGACCCAGTACTTC,CASSFTGTGGETQYF
NA,TRBJ2-7,TRBV7-2,TRBD1,TGTGCCAGCAGCTCGCCGGGACAGGGCTACGAGCAGTACTTC,CASSSPGQGYEQYF
NA,TRBJ2-6,TRBV7-2,NA,TGTGCCAGCAGCTCCGACCCCTCTGGGGCCAACGTCCTGACTTTC,CASSSDPSGANVLTF
NA,TRBJ1-3,TRBV7-2,NA,TGTGCCAGCAGCCCCGGGCCTGGCTCTGGAAACACCATATATTTT,CASSPGPGSGNTIYF
NA,TRBJ1-6,TRBV4-1,NA,TGCGCCAGCAGCCGACGCGCCCCTCGGGCCAATAATTCACCCCTCCACTTT,CASSRRAPRANNSPLHF
NA,TRBJ2-3,TRBV7-3,NA,TGTGCCAGCAGCGCCCGCCCGGGGGTGGCGGGAACAGATACGCAGTATTTT,CASSARPGVAGTDTQYF
few,TRBJ2-1,TRBV9,NA,TGTGCCAGCAGCGTAGCTGGGGACTCCTACAATGAGCAGTTCTTC,CASSVAGDSYNEQFF
NA,TRBJ1-5,TRBV12-5,NA,TGTGCTAGTGGCTCCCAACGGGGCAATCAGCCCCAGCATTTT,CASGSQRGNQPQHF
NA,TRBJ1-1,TRBV19,NA,TGTGCCAGTAGTATGGTGGGGAGTGAAGCTTTCTTT,CASSMVGSEAFF
NA,TRBJ2-3,TRBV10-3,NA,TGTGCCATCAGTGAGACCGGGCCCCAGCTTGCTAGCACAGATACGCAGTATTTT,CAISETGPQLASTDTQYF
NA,TRBJ2-1,TRBV9,NA,TGTGCCAGCAGCGTAGATAAGGGCCCTTACAATGAGCAGTTCTTC,CASSVDKGPYNEQFF
NA,TRBJ2-5,TRBV10-3,NA,TGTGCCATCAGGAGGGGCCCAGATGGCGGCGAGACCCAGTACTTC,CAIRRGPDGGETQYF
once,TRBJ1-1,TRBV2,NA,TGTGCCAGCAGGAGGGACATCGCCTATGAAGCTTTCTTT,CASRRDIAYEAFF
few,TRBJ1-6,TRBV27,NA,TGTGCCAGCAGTTTAGCGAACGGTTCACCCCTCCACTTT,CASSLANGSPLHF
NA,TRBJ2-3,TRBV10-3,TRBD2,TGTGCCATCAGTGATTCCGAAGCGGGAGTCGATACGCAGTATTTT,CAISDSEAGVDTQYF
NA,TRBJ1-5,TRBV5-4,TRBD1,TGTGCCAGCAGCCAGGGACAGGGTCTGAATCAGCCCCAGCATTTT,CASSQGQGLNQPQHF
NA,TRBJ2-1,TRBV9,NA,TGTGCCAGCAGTGGAGGAGCTGGAGGGGAGCAGTTCTTC,CASSGGAGGEQFF
NA,TRBJ1-2,TRBV10-3,TRBD1,TGTGCCATCAGTATCGACAGGGAATGGGACGGCTACACCTTC,CAISIDREWDGYTF
NA,TRBJ2-1,TRBV5-4,NA,TGTGCCAGCAGCTTGTTCGGAACAGGGTGGTACAATGAGCAGTTCTTC,CASSLFGTGWYNEQFF
NA,TRBJ1-2,TRBV25-1,NA,TGTGCCAGCAGTAAATCGGGGAGCCATGGCTACACCTTC,CASSKSGSHGYTF
NA,TRBJ1-5,TRBV18,NA,TGTGCCAGCTCACCACCGGGGCAGGGAGGTCAGCCCCAGCATTTT,CASSPPGQGGQPQHF
NA,TRBJ2-3,TRBV7-9,TRBD2,TGTGCCAGCAGCTTGGGACTAGCGGGCGGGAAAGATACGCAGTATTTT,CASSLGLAGGKDTQYF
NA,TRBJ2-3,TRBV9,TRBD2,TGTGCCAGCAGCGCCTCGGCTAGCGGGGGAGCAGATACGCAGTATTTT,CASSASASGGADTQYF
NA,TRBJ1-2,TRBV6-5,NA,TGTGCCAGCAGTTACGACAGTTTCTATGGCTACACCTTC,CASSYDSFYGYTF
NA,TRBJ2-7,TRBV19,TRBD2,TGTGCCAGCGGGGGGATTTACGAGCAGTACTTC,CASGGIYEQYF
NA,TRBJ1-1,TRBV29-1,NA,TGCAGCGTTCTCCGTTTCGGGACGGCGAACACTGAAGCTTTCTTT,CSVLRFGTANTEAFF
NA,TRBJ2-3,TRBV5-1,TRBD1,TGCGCCAGCAGCTTGGAGGGGGCGCATGAAGATACGCAGTATTTT,CASSLEGAHEDTQYF
NA,TRBJ1-1,TRBV28,NA,TGTGCCAGCAAATTAGGACAACAGGAGGTAGCTTTCTTT,CASKLGQQEVAFF
NA,TRBJ2-5,TRBV5-1,TRBD1,TGCGCCAGCAGCTCGGGACAGGGAATAGAGACCCAGTACTTC,CASSSGQGIETQYF
NA,TRBJ2-7,TRBV5-4,TRBD2,TGTGCCAGCAGCTTAGATCCGGGAGGGCGGTACTTC,CASSLDPGGRYF
once,TRBJ1-6,TRBV18,NA,TGTGCCAGCTCACCAGCAGTCGCCTCTAATTCACCCCTCCACTTT,CASSPAVASNSPLHF
NA,TRBJ2-7,TRBV2,NA,TGTGCCAGCAGGGGCGACAGCGTCGGGGAGCAGTACTTC,CASRGDSVGEQYF
NA,TRBJ1-5,TRBV27,TRBD1,TGTGCCAGCAGGGCCGGGACAGGGGGCTCTCAGCCCCAGCATTTT,CASRAGTGGSQPQHF
NA,TRBJ2-1,TRBV7-2,NA,TGTGCCAGCAGCTTAGCGCTAGGGGGGAGAAGCTCCTACAATGAGCAGTTCTTC,CASSLALGGRSSYNEQFF
NA,TRBJ2-2,TRBV7-9,NA,TGTGCCAGCAGCCTAAGCACCGGGGAGCTGTTTTTT,CASSLSTGELFF
once,TRBJ2-3,TRBV15,NA,TGTGCCACCAGCAGAAGGGACCAGCGAGATACGCAGTATTTT,CATSRRDQRDTQYF
few,TRBJ1-3,TRBV28,NA,TGTGCCAGCAGTTTAATCTGGAGGGACCGCTCTGGAAACACCATATATTTT,CASSLIWRDRSGNTIYF
NA,TRBJ2-1,TRBV5-8,NA,TGTGCCAGCAGCTTGGAAGGGAGCTCCTACAATGAGCAGTTCTTC,CASSLEGSSYNEQFF
NA,TRBJ2-7,TRBV19,TRBD1,TGTGCCAGTAGCGAGGGACAGGGCCGCGGGTACGAGCAGTACTTC,CASSEGQGRGYEQYF
NA,TRBJ2-7,TRBV5-8,NA,TGTGCCAGCAGCTTGGGAGAGACTAGCTCCTACGAGCAGTACTTC,CASSLGETSSYEQYF
once,TRBJ1-4,TRBV5-1,TRBD1,TGCGCCAGCAGCTTGGAATGGGCAGGGGGCCCCTTGGGGGAAAAACTGTTTTTT,CASSLEWAGGPLGEKLFF
NA,TRBJ1-1,TRBV2,NA,TGTGCCACCACGGGCACGTTCGGCACTGAAGCTTTCTTT,CATTGTFGTEAFF
NA,TRBJ1-2,TRBV29-1,TRBD1,TGCAGCGTTACCGGGACAGGGAACTATGGCTACACCTTC,CSVTGTGNYGYTF
NA,TRBJ1-4,TRBV5-1,TRBD1,TGCGCCAGCAGCTACACCGGGACAGGGTTGGGGGCAAGAGAAAAACTGTTTTTT,CASSYTGTGLGAREKLFF
NA,TRBJ2-6,TRBV18,NA,TGTGCCAGCTCACTTACCTCTGCAGGGGCTGGGGCCAACGTCCTGACTTTC,CASSLTSAGAGANVLTF
NA,TRBJ2-2,TRBV6-4,TRBD2,TGTGCCACCGCGGAACTAGCGGGCACCGGGGAGCTGTTTTTT,CATAELAGTGELFF
NA,TRBJ2-5,TRBV5-1,NA,TGCGCCAGCAGCTCCGGACTGTTGTGGGAGACCCAGTACTTC,CASSSGLLWETQYF
NA,TRBJ1-2,TRBV6-1,NA,TGTGCCAGCAGTGAAGACAGATATGGCTACACCTTC,CASSEDRYGYTF
once,TRBJ1-2,TRBV27,TRBD1,TGTGCCAGCAGTGGAGGGGGACAGGGTTATGGCTACACCTTC,CASSGGGQGYGYTF
NA,TRBJ1-2,TRBV27,NA,TGTGCCAGCAGTTTACAAGGCTATGGCTACACCTTC,CASSLQGYGYTF
NA,TRBJ2-3,TRBV5-4,TRBD2,TGTGCCAGCAGCTTGGATTCTAGCGGAGGCACAGATACGCAGTATTTT,CASSLDSSGGTDTQYF
few,TRBJ2-7,TRBV7-2,NA,TGTGCCAGCAGCTCATCGGGCCGCAGGGTCAACTACGAGCAGTACTTC,CASSSSGRRVNYEQYF
few,TRBJ2-1,TRBV19,NA,TGTGCCAGTAGCTTGACAGTTTCTTCCTACAATGAGCAGTTCTTC,CASSLTVSSYNEQFF